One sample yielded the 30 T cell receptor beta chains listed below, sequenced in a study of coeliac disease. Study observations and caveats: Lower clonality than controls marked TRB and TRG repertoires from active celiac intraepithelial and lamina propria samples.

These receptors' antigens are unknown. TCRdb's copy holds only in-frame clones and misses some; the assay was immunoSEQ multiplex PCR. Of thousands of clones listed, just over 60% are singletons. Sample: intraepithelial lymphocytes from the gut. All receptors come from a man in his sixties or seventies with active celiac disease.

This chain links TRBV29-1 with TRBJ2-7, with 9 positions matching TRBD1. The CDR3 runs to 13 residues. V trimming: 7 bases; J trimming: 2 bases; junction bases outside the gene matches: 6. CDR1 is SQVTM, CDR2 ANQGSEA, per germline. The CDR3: CSAMGQGAYEQYF. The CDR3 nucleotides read TGCAGCGCCATGGGACAGGGAGCCTACGAGCAGTACTTC.

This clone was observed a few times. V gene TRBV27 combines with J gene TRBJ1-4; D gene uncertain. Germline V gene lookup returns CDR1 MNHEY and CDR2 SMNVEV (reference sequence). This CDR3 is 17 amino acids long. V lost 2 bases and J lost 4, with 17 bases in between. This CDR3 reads CASSLVLTGRFNEKLFF. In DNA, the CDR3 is TGTGCCAGCAGTTTAGTATTAACGGGAAGGTTTAATGAAAAACTGTTTTTT. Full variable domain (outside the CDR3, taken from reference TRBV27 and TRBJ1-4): EAQVTQNPRYLITVTGKKLTVTCSQNMNHEYMSWYRQDPGLGLRQIYYSMNVEVTDKGDVPEGYKVSRKEKRNFPLILESPSPNQTSLYFCASSLVLTGRFNEKLFFGSGTQLSVL.

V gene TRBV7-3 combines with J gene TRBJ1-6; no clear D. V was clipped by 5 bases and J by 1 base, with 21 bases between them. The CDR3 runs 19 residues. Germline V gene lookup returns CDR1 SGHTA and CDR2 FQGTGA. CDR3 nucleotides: TGTGCCAGCAGCAAAACCCACGTCCCCGGGGAATCCTATAATTCACCCCTCCACTTT. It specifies CASSKTHVPGESYNSPLHF.

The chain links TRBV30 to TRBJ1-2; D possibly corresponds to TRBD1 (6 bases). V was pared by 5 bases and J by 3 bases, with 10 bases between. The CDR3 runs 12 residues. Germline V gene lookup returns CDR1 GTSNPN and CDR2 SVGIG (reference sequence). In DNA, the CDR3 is TGTGCCTGGGCAGGGGAATACTATGGCTACACCTTC. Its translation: CAWAGEYYGYTF.

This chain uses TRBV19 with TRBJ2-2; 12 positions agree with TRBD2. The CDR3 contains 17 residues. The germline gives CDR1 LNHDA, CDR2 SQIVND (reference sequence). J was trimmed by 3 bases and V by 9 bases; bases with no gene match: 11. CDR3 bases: TGTGCCAGCACAAGGACTAGCGGGAAACTTGACACCGGGGAGCTGTTTTTT. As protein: CASTRTSGKLDTGELFF. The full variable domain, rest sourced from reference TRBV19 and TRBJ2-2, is DGGITQSPKYLFRKEGQNVTLSCEQNLNHDAMYWYRQDPGQGLRLIYYSQIVNDFQKGDIAEGYSVSREKKESFPLTVTSAQKNPTAFYLCASTRTSGKLDTGELFFGEGSRLTVL.

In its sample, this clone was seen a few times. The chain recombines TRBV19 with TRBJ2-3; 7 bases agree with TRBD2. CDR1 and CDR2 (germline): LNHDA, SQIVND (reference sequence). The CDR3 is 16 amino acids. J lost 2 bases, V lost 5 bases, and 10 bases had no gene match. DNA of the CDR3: TGTGCCAGTAGTGAAATAGCGGGCGGGATCACAGATACGCAGTATTTT. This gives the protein CASSEIAGGITDTQYF.

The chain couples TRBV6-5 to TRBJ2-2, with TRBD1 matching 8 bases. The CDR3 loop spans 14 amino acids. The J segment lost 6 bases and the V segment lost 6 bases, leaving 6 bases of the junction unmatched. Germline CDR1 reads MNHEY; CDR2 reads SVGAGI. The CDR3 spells CASSTTRGPGELFF. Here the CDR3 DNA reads TGTGCCAGCAGCACGACCAGGGGGCCCGGGGAGCTGTTTTTT.

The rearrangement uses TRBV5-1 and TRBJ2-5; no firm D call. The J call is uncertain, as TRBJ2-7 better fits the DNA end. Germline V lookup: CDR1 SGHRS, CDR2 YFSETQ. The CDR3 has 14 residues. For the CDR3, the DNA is TGCGCCAGCAGTCCTCACCCCCCCCTCTACGAGCAGTACTTC. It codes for CASSPHPPLYEQYF.

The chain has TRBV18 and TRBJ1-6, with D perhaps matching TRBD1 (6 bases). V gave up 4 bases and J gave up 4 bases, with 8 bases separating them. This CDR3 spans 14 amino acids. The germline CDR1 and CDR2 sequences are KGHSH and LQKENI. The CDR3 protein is CASSQDRYNSPLHF. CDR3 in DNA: TGTGCCAGCTCACAGGACAGATATAATTCACCCCTCCACTTT. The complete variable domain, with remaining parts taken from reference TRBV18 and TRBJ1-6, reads NAGVMQNPRHLVRRRGQEARLRCSPMKGHSHVYWYRQLPEEGLKFMVYLQKENIIDESGMPKERFSAEFPKEGPSILRIQQVVRGDSAAYFCASSQDRYNSPLHFGNGTRLTVT.

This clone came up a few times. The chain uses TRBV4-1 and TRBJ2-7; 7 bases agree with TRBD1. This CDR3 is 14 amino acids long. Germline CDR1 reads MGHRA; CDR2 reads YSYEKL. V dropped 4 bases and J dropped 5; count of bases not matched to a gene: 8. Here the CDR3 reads CASSRGQLLDEQYF. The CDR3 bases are TGCGCCAGCAGCCGGGGACAGTTACTCGACGAGCAGTACTTC.

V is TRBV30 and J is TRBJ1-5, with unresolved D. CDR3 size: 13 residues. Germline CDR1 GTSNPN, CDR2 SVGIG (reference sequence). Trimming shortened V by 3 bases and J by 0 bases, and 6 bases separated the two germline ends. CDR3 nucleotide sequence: TGTGCCTGGAGCATAGATAGCAATCAGCCCCAGCATTTT. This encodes CAWSIDSNQPQHF.

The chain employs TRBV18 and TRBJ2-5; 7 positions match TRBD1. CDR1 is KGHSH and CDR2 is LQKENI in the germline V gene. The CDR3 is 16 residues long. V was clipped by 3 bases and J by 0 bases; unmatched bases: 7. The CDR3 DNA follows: TGTGCCAGCTCACCGCCAAACAGGGGCTACCAAGAGACCCAGTACTTC. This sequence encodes CASSPPNRGYQETQYF. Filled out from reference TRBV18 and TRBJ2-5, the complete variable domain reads NAGVMQNPRHLVRRRGQEARLRCSPMKGHSHVYWYRQLPEEGLKFMVYLQKENIIDESGMPKERFSAEFPKEGPSILRIQQVVRGDSAAYFCASSPPNRGYQETQYFGPGTRLLVL.

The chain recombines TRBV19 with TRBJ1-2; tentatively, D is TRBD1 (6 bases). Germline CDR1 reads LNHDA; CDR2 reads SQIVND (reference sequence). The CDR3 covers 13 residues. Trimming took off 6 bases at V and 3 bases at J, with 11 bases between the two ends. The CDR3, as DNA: TGTGCCAGTAGCCAGGGGTACGACTATGGCTACACCTTC. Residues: CASSQGYDYGYTF.

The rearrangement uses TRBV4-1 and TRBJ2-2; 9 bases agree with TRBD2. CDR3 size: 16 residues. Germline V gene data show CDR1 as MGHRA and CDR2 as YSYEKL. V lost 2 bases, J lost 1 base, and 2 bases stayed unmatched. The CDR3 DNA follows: TGCGCCAGCAGCCAAAGCGGGGGGCAGAACACCGGGGAGCTGTTTTTT. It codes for CASSQSGGQNTGELFF.

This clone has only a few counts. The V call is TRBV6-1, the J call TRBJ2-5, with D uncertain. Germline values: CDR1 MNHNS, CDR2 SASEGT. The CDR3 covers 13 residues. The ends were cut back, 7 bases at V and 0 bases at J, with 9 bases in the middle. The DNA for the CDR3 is TGTGCCAGCACAACAGCCTACCAAGAGACCCAGTACTTC. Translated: CASTTAYQETQYF.

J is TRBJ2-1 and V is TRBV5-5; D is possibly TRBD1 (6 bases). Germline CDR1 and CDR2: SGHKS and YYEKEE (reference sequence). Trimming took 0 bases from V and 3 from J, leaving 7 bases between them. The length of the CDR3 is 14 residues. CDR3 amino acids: CASSLGDNYNEQFF. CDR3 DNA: TGTGCCAGCAGCTTGGGGGACAACTACAATGAGCAGTTCTTC.

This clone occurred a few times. The CDR3: CASIPGWGNTGELFF. In DNA form, the CDR3 reads TGTGCCAGCATCCCGGGGTGGGGGAACACCGGGGAGCTGTTTTTT. This chain uses TRBV6-5 with TRBJ2-2, with D tentatively TRBD2 (5 bases). The CDR3 has 15 amino acids. With 7 bases removed from V and 1 base from J, the gap between germline ends came to 13 bases. Germline V CDR1 and CDR2: MNHEY, SVGAGI.

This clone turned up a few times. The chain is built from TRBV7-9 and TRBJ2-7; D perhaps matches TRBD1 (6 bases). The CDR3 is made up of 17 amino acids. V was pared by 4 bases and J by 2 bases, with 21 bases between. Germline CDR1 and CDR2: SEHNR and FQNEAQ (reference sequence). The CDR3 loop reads CASSSDYLDRNPYEQYF. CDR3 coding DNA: TGTGCCAGCAGCTCCGACTACCTAGACAGGAACCCCTACGAGCAGTACTTC.

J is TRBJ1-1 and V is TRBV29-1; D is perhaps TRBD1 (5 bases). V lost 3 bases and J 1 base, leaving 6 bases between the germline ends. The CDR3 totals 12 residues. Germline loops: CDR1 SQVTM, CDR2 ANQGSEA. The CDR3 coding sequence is TGCAGCGTTGAGGGGCGGAACACTGAAGCTTTCTTT. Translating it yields CSVEGRNTEAFF.

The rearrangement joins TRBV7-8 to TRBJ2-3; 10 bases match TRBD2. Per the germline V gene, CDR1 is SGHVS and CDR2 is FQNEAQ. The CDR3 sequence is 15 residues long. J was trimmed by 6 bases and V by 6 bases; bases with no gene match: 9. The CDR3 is CASRVLAGADDTQYF. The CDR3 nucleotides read TGTGCCAGCAGGGTTCTAGCGGGAGCGGACGATACGCAGTATTTT.

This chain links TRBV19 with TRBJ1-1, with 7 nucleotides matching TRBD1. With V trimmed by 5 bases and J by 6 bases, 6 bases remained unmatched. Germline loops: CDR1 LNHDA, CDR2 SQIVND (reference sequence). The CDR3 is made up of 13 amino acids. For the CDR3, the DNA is TGTGCCAGTAGTGGCCCAGGGGGTGCTGAAGCTTTCTTT. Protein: CASSGPGGAEAFF.

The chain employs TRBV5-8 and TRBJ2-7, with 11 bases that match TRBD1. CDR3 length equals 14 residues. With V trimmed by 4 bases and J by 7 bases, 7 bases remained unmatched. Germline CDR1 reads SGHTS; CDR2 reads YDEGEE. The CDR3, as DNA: TGTGCCAGCAGCATCGGGACAGGGGGTTTGGAGCAGTACTTC. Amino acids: CASSIGTGGLEQYF.

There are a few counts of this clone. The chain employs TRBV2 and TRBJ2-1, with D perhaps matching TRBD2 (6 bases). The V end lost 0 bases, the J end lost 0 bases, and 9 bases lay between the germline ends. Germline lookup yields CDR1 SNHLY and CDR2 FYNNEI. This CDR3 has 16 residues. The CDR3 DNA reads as TGTGCCAGCAGTGAAGCGGCGGGGAACTCCTACAATGAGCAGTTCTTC. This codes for CASSEAAGNSYNEQFF.

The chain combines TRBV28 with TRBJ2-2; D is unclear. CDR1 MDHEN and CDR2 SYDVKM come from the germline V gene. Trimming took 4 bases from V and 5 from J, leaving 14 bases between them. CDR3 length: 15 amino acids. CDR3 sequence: CASSSSSVLTGELFF. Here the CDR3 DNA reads TGTGCCAGCAGTTCCTCCAGCGTACTGACCGGGGAGCTGTTTTTT. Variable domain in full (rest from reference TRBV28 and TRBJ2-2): DVKVTQSSRYLVKRTGEKVFLECVQDMDHENMFWYRQDPGLGLRLIYFSYDVKMKEKGDIPEGYSVSREKKERFSLILESASTNQTSMYLCASSSSSVLTGELFFGEGSRLTVL.

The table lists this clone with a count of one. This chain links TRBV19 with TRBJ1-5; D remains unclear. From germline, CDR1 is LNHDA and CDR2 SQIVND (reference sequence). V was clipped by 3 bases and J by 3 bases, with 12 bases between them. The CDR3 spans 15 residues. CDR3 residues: CASSITRDNNQPQHF. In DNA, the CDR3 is TGTGCCAGTAGTATTACTCGGGATAACAATCAGCCCCAGCATTTT.

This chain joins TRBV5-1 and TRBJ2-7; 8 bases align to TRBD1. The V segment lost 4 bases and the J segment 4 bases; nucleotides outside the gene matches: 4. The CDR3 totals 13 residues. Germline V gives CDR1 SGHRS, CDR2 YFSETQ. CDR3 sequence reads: CASSPGGRYEQYF. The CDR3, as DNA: TGCGCCAGCAGCCCAGGGGGCAGGTACGAGCAGTACTTC.

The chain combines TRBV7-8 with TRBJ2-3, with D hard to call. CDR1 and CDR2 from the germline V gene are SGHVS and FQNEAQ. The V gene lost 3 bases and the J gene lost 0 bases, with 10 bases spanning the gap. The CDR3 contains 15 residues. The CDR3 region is CASSFRGASTDTQYF. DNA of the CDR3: TGTGCCAGCAGCTTTAGAGGTGCTAGCACAGATACGCAGTATTTT.

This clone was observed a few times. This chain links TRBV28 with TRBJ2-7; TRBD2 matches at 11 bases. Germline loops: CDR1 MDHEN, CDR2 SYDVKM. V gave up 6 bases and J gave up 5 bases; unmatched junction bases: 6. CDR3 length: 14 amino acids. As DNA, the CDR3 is TGTGCCAGCAGCCTACTAGCGGGAGTACACGAGCAGTACTTC. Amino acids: CASSLLAGVHEQYF.

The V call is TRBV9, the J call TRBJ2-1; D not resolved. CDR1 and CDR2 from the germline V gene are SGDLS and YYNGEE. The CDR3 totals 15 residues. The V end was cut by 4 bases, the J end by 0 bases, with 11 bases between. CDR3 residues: CASSLSESSYNEQFF. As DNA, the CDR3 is TGTGCCAGCAGCCTGAGCGAGAGCTCCTACAATGAGCAGTTCTTC.

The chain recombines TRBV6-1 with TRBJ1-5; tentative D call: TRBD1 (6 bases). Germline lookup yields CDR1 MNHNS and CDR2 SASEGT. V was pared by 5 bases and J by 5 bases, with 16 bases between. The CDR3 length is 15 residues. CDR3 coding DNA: TGTGCCAGCAGTCCCATACAGGGATCGGATCAGCCCCAGCATTTT. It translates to CASSPIQGSDQPQHF.